What follows are 12 T cell receptor beta chains derived from one specimen sequenced in a study of blood T cell repertoires in COVID-19. The assay was immunoSEQ multiplex PCR, and TCRdb's table has in-frame clones only and misses some. The sample lists 160,000 or so clones, 80% to 90% seen once, with 3% to 4.5% in the top ten. The source material was peripheral blood. The receptor source for this set is an older woman who had recovered from COVID-19.

The rearrangement links TRBV4-1 to TRBJ2-3; 8 bases align to TRBD2. V shed 4 bases, J shed 1 base, and the junction held 7 bases outside the gene matches. The V gene's germline CDR1 is MGHRA and CDR2 YSYEKL. CDR3 length equals 16 residues. The CDR3 sequence: CASSLNGGAGTDTQYF. CDR3 sequence (DNA): TGCGCCAGCAGCCTAAACGGGGGGGCGGGCACAGATACGCAGTATTTT.

The DNA of the CDR3 is TGTGCCAGCGCCCTAGCGGGGGGCTTTACCTACAATGAGCAGTTCTTC. It codes for CASALAGGFTYNEQFF. The rearrangement joins TRBV9 to TRBJ2-1, with 11 positions matching TRBD2. The CDR3 totals 16 residues. Germline values: CDR1 SGDLS, CDR2 YYNGEE. After removal of 7 bases from V and 2 bases from J, the junction contained 8 bases not matched to a gene.

This rearrangement joins TRBV27 to TRBJ2-7; D is possibly TRBD1 (6 bases). V was pared by 3 bases and J by 2 bases, with 14 bases between. The V gene's germline CDR1 is MNHEY and CDR2 SMNVEV (reference sequence). This CDR3 is built from 15 residues. CDR3 residues: CASSFRQANTYEQYF. In DNA, the CDR3 is TGTGCCAGCAGTTTCAGACAGGCGAATACCTACGAGCAGTACTTC.

This rearrangement joins TRBV3-1 (or the pseudogene TRBV3-2) to TRBJ1-2, with a tentative D call TRBD1 (5 bases). The CDR3 contains 17 residues. CDR1 and CDR2 from the germline V gene are LGHDT and YNNKEL (reference sequence). V lost 3 bases and J 0 bases, leaving 17 bases between the germline ends. The DNA of the CDR3 is TGTGCCAGCAGCCAGCTCCCCGGCAAGGGGTCTAACTATGGCTACACCTTC. This translates into CASSQLPGKGSNYGYTF.

CDR3 coding DNA: TGTGCCAGCAGTTTATCATCGGGGGGCGGGAATCAGCCCCAGCATTTT. Protein: CASSLSSGGGNQPQHF. V usage is TRBV27 and J usage is TRBJ1-5; the D gene is possibly TRBD1 (6 bases). V was shortened by 0 bases and J by 4 bases, with 13 bases between the two germline ends. CDR1 and CDR2 from the germline V gene are MNHEY and SMNVEV (reference sequence). The CDR3 spans 16 residues.

This rearrangement joins TRBV11-3 to TRBJ2-2; 7 nucleotides align to TRBD2. The CDR3 runs 14 residues. Germline V gives CDR1 SGHNT, CDR2 YENEEA. Unmatched junction bases numbered 4, after V lost 2 bases and J lost 7 bases. The CDR3 DNA sequence: TGTGCCAGCAGCTTACGGGGGGTGTTCGGGGAGCTGTTTTTT. The encoded protein is CASSLRGVFGELFF.

This clone was observed a handful of times. The chain couples TRBV19 to TRBJ1-3; D is ambiguous. The CDR3 is 15 residues long. V was pared by 7 bases and J by 0 bases, with 13 bases between. Germline lookup yields CDR1 LNHDA and CDR2 SQIVND (reference sequence). CDR3 nucleotides: TGTGCCAGTACATTCTCGGGATTCTCTGGAAACACCATATATTTT. This translates into CASTFSGFSGNTIYF.

V gene TRBV19 combines with J gene TRBJ2-5; the D gene is possibly TRBD2 (6 bases). Trimming took off 3 bases at V and 5 bases at J, with 13 bases between the two ends. The CDR3 runs 14 residues. The V gene's germline CDR1 is LNHDA and CDR2 SQIVND (reference sequence). Written as DNA, the CDR3 is TGTGCCAGTAGTATCCCCGGGAGTCGGGAGACCCAGTACTTC. This translates into CASSIPGSRETQYF.

The chain joins TRBV24-1 to TRBJ1-2, with 11 bases that match TRBD1. Unmatched junction bases numbered 8, after V lost 3 bases and J lost 6 bases. The CDR3 sequence is 16 residues long. Germline lookup yields CDR1 KGHDR and CDR2 SFDVKD. The CDR3 nucleotides read TGTGCCACCAGTGATCAAAGGACAGGGGGCCTTCATGGCTACACCTTC. Translated: CATSDQRTGGLHGYTF.

The V call is TRBV6-2 or TRBV6-3, the J call TRBJ2-1, with 12 nucleotides matching TRBD2. The CDR3 contains 19 residues. V dropped 5 bases and J dropped 6; count of bases not matched to a gene: 17. Germline V gene sequence: CDR1 MNHEY, CDR2 SVGEGT. The CDR3 is CASSLLAGGPYLARNEQFF. The CDR3 DNA reads as TGTGCCAGCAGTCTCCTAGCGGGGGGGCCTTATTTAGCTCGCAATGAGCAGTTCTTC.

The chain joins TRBV4-1 to TRBJ1-4; 7 bases match TRBD1. V lost 1 base and J lost 6; bases outside the gene matches: 5. Germline assignment: CDR1 MGHRA and CDR2 YSYEKL. The CDR3 covers 15 residues. The CDR3 sequence: CASSQVTGIHEKLFF. The CDR3 DNA sequence: TGCGCCAGCAGCCAAGTGACAGGGATACATGAAAAACTGTTTTTT.

The chain carries TRBV27 and TRBJ1-6, with 10 bases lining up with TRBD1. CDR1 MNHEY and CDR2 SMNVEV come from the germline V gene (reference sequence). V was clipped by 6 bases and J by 9 bases; unmatched bases: 5. CDR3 length: 14 amino acids. Here the CDR3 reads CASRPGQGTSPLHF. In DNA form, the CDR3 reads TGTGCCAGCAGACCGGGACAGGGGACTTCACCCCTCCACTTT.